A selection of T cell receptor beta chains follows, all from one sample in a study of naive and memory T cell subsets. TCRdb itself ran the UMI-ligation and nested PCR reads through MiXCR, one entry per CDR3 protein. This sample yields over 130,000 distinct CDR3 sequences, of which about 20% are seen a single time; about 0.57% belongs to the top ten. The sequenced sample was naive CD8+ T cells from blood. The receptors originated from a human donor in good health. Each CDR3 is given with its conserved first and last residue. A D gene is named only where the DNA matches it firmly. A row's size may be missing; if present it is once, few, many or a size class.

abundance: once
d_gene: NA
v_gene: TRBV28
j_gene: TRBJ2-7
CDR3nt: TGTGCCAGCAGTCCTTGGGATCTCTTCTACGAGCAGTACTTC
CDR3aa: CASSPWDLFYEQYF

abundance: NA
d_gene: NA
v_gene: TRBV6-1
j_gene: TRBJ2-7
CDR3nt: TGTGCCAGCAGTGAATTAACTTCCTACGAGCAGTACTTC
CDR3aa: CASSELTSYEQYF

abundance: many
d_gene: NA
v_gene: TRBV27
j_gene: TRBJ2-2
CDR3nt: TGTGCCAGCAGTTTGCCTACGGTCGACGGGGAGCTGTTTTTT
CDR3aa: CASSLPTVDGELFF

abundance: NA
d_gene: NA
v_gene: TRBV6-5
j_gene: TRBJ1-5
CDR3nt: TGTGCCAGCAACCCGTACAGGGTGGGCATGGATCAGCCCCAGCATTTT
CDR3aa: CASNPYRVGMDQPQHF

abundance: NA
d_gene: TRBD1
v_gene: TRBV5-1
j_gene: TRBJ2-7
CDR3nt: TGCGCCAGCAGCTTAACCGGGACAGGGGACTACGAGCAGTACTTC
CDR3aa: CASSLTGTGDYEQYF

abundance: few
d_gene: NA
v_gene: TRBV4-1
j_gene: TRBJ1-2
CDR3nt: TGCGCCAGCAGCCCAGCCGGCGACTACTATGGCTACACCTTC
CDR3aa: CASSPAGDYYGYTF

abundance: NA
d_gene: TRBD1
v_gene: TRBV19
j_gene: TRBJ1-5
CDR3nt: TGTGCCAGTAGTATTGGGGACAGACGATATAGCAATCAGCCCCAGCATTTT
CDR3aa: CASSIGDRRYSNQPQHF

abundance: NA
d_gene: NA
v_gene: TRBV28
j_gene: TRBJ1-4
CDR3nt: TGTGCCAGCAGTGAGCAGGGGAGGGGGAATGAAAAACTGTTTTTT
CDR3aa: CASSEQGRGNEKLFF

abundance: few
d_gene: NA
v_gene: TRBV18
j_gene: TRBJ2-1
CDR3nt: TGTGCCAGCTCACCAAACGACCATGAGCAGTTCTTC
CDR3aa: CASSPNDHEQFF

abundance: NA
d_gene: TRBD2
v_gene: TRBV3-1
j_gene: TRBJ2-7
CDR3nt: TGTGCCAGCAGCCAAGAGTTAGCGGGAGGGCCAGGGGACTACGAGCAGTACTTC
CDR3aa: CASSQELAGGPGDYEQYF

abundance: NA
d_gene: TRBD1
v_gene: TRBV25-1
j_gene: TRBJ1-1
CDR3nt: TGTGCCAGCACCAGACAGGGGGCAGGTACTGAAGCTTTCTTT
CDR3aa: CASTRQGAGTEAFF

abundance: few
d_gene: TRBD1
v_gene: TRBV2
j_gene: TRBJ2-5
CDR3nt: TGTGCCAGCAGTGAAGTAGACAGGGGCGGAGAGACCCAGTACTTC
CDR3aa: CASSEVDRGGETQYF

abundance: NA
d_gene: TRBD2
v_gene: TRBV27
j_gene: TRBJ2-1
CDR3nt: TGTGCCAGCAACATAGCGGGAGTAGCTAATGAGCAGTTCTTC
CDR3aa: CASNIAGVANEQFF

abundance: NA
d_gene: NA
v_gene: TRBV15
j_gene: TRBJ1-5
CDR3nt: TGTGCCACCAGCAGAACACAGGGAAATCAGCCCCAGCATTTT
CDR3aa: CATSRTQGNQPQHF

abundance: few
d_gene: TRBD1
v_gene: TRBV4-1
j_gene: TRBJ1-4
CDR3nt: TGCGCCAGCAGCCACCGACCGACAGGGAGGGTGGAAAAACTGTTTTTT
CDR3aa: CASSHRPTGRVEKLFF

abundance: NA
d_gene: NA
v_gene: TRBV27
j_gene: TRBJ2-1
CDR3nt: TGTGCCAGCAGTCCGGGACCCAATCCTGGGGAGTTCTTC
CDR3aa: CASSPGPNPGEFF

abundance: few
d_gene: TRBD1
v_gene: TRBV6-5
j_gene: TRBJ2-7
CDR3nt: TGTGCCAGCAGTAATGGACAGGGGGCTATCTCCTACGAGCAGTACTTC
CDR3aa: CASSNGQGAISYEQYF

abundance: NA
d_gene: TRBD1
v_gene: TRBV14
j_gene: TRBJ2-7
CDR3nt: TGTGCCAGCAGCCAAGTCAGTAATGGACAGGGGGGGTACGAGCAGTACTTC
CDR3aa: CASSQVSNGQGGYEQYF

abundance: few
d_gene: TRBD1
v_gene: TRBV7-9
j_gene: TRBJ2-1
CDR3nt: TGTGCCAGCAGCATCGGACAGGGCGCAAATGAGCAGTTCTTC
CDR3aa: CASSIGQGANEQFF

abundance: few
d_gene: TRBD2
v_gene: TRBV6-5
j_gene: TRBJ2-1
CDR3nt: TGTGCCAGCAGTTACGCCGGACTAGCCTATGAGCAGTTCTTC
CDR3aa: CASSYAGLAYEQFF

abundance: few
d_gene: NA
v_gene: TRBV20-1
j_gene: TRBJ2-1
CDR3nt: TGCAGTGCTAGGCTACGAGTGCAGGATCGGGTCCACAATGAGCAGTTCTTC
CDR3aa: CSARLRVQDRVHNEQFF

abundance: NA
d_gene: NA
v_gene: TRBV29-1
j_gene: TRBJ2-3
CDR3nt: TGCAGCGTTGAATTCTCGGCCACTACTAGCACAGATACGCAGTATTTT
CDR3aa: CSVEFSATTSTDTQYF

abundance: NA
d_gene: NA
v_gene: TRBV12-3/TRBV12-4
j_gene: TRBJ2-1
CDR3nt: TGTGCCAGCACCATCAAGGACCCTGGCTACAATGAGCAGTTCTTC
CDR3aa: CASTIKDPGYNEQFF

abundance: many
d_gene: NA
v_gene: TRBV5-5
j_gene: TRBJ2-3
CDR3nt: TGTGCCAGCAGCTTTGGAGGGATCACAGATACGCAGTATTTT
CDR3aa: CASSFGGITDTQYF

abundance: NA
d_gene: TRBD2
v_gene: TRBV6-6
j_gene: TRBJ2-1
CDR3nt: TGTGCCAGCAGAAGCGGACTAGCTGCCTCAAATGAGCAGTTCTTC
CDR3aa: CASRSGLAASNEQFF

abundance: few
d_gene: TRBD1
v_gene: TRBV27
j_gene: TRBJ2-7
CDR3nt: TGTGCCAGCAGTTCGGGGACAGATAGTCTCTACGAGCAGTACTTC
CDR3aa: CASSSGTDSLYEQYF

abundance: few
d_gene: TRBD2
v_gene: TRBV11-2
j_gene: TRBJ2-7
CDR3nt: TGTGCCAGCAGCTTATATAATAGCGGGAGTTTTTACGAGCAGTACTTC
CDR3aa: CASSLYNSGSFYEQYF

abundance: NA
d_gene: NA
v_gene: TRBV12-3/TRBV12-4
j_gene: TRBJ2-5
CDR3nt: TGTGCCAGCAGTCAAACGGGGTCGGGGGAGACCCAGTACTTC
CDR3aa: CASSQTGSGETQYF

abundance: few
d_gene: NA
v_gene: TRBV12-3/TRBV12-4
j_gene: TRBJ2-7
CDR3nt: TGTGCCAGCAGTAAGAACAGGCTGTACTTC
CDR3aa: CASSKNRLYF

abundance: few
d_gene: NA
v_gene: TRBV27
j_gene: TRBJ1-5
CDR3nt: TGTGCCAGCAGTCTCCTTGGGGATCAGCCCCAGCATTTT
CDR3aa: CASSLLGDQPQHF

abundance: few
d_gene: NA
v_gene: TRBV9
j_gene: TRBJ2-5
CDR3nt: TGTGCCAGCAGCATTAACAGGGACCAAGAGACCCAGTACTTC
CDR3aa: CASSINRDQETQYF

abundance: NA
d_gene: TRBD2
v_gene: TRBV2
j_gene: TRBJ2-3
CDR3nt: TGTGCCAGCAGAAGGACTAGCGGGAGTGTTGATACGCAGTATTTT
CDR3aa: CASRRTSGSVDTQYF

abundance: NA
d_gene: TRBD2
v_gene: TRBV12-3/TRBV12-4
j_gene: TRBJ2-7
CDR3nt: TGTGCCAGCAGTCCGTACGGGGGGATCTACGAGCAGTACTTC
CDR3aa: CASSPYGGIYEQYF

abundance: NA
d_gene: TRBD1
v_gene: TRBV28
j_gene: TRBJ1-2
CDR3nt: TGTGCCAGCAGTTTAATTTCCCTAGGACAGGGATTAGACTATGGCTACACCTTC
CDR3aa: CASSLISLGQGLDYGYTF

abundance: few
d_gene: NA
v_gene: TRBV12-3/TRBV12-4
j_gene: TRBJ1-3
CDR3nt: TGTGCCAGCAGCCCAACCGGAAACACCATATATTTT
CDR3aa: CASSPTGNTIYF

abundance: NA
d_gene: NA
v_gene: TRBV20-1
j_gene: TRBJ1-5
CDR3nt: TGCAGTGCTAGAGGAGGGACAAATCAGCCCCAGCATTTT
CDR3aa: CSARGGTNQPQHF

abundance: NA
d_gene: TRBD1
v_gene: TRBV6-5
j_gene: TRBJ2-1
CDR3nt: TGTGCCAGCAGTTCAAACAGGGGTTTTTACAATGAGCAGTTCTTC
CDR3aa: CASSSNRGFYNEQFF

abundance: NA
d_gene: NA
v_gene: TRBV27
j_gene: TRBJ2-5
CDR3nt: TGTGCCAGCAGTTTAAGTTGGGGACACCAAGAGACCCAGTACTTC
CDR3aa: CASSLSWGHQETQYF

abundance: few
d_gene: NA
v_gene: TRBV5-4
j_gene: TRBJ1-2
CDR3nt: TGTGCCAGCAGCTTGTTAACGGGGTCAGGTGGCTACACCTTC
CDR3aa: CASSLLTGSGGYTF

abundance: many
d_gene: NA
v_gene: TRBV15
j_gene: TRBJ1-5
CDR3nt: TGTGCCACCAGCTCCGGACTGGTTAGCAATCAGCCCCAGCATTTT
CDR3aa: CATSSGLVSNQPQHF

abundance: few
d_gene: NA
v_gene: TRBV7-8
j_gene: TRBJ1-2
CDR3nt: TGTGCCAGCAGCCCTAGACTTTATGGCTACACCTTC
CDR3aa: CASSPRLYGYTF

abundance: NA
d_gene: TRBD1
v_gene: TRBV13
j_gene: TRBJ2-2
CDR3nt: TGTGCCAGCAATTACGGGACAGGGGCGAACAACACCGGGGAGCTGTTTTTT
CDR3aa: CASNYGTGANNTGELFF

abundance: NA
d_gene: NA
v_gene: TRBV2
j_gene: TRBJ2-7
CDR3nt: TGTGCCAGCAGTGAAGCGCGTGGCGTTGGCTACGAGCAGTACTTC
CDR3aa: CASSEARGVGYEQYF

abundance: NA
d_gene: NA
v_gene: TRBV6-2/TRBV6-3
j_gene: TRBJ2-3
CDR3nt: TGTGCCAGCAGTTACTCACCGGACAACCCTACAGATACGCAGTATTTT
CDR3aa: CASSYSPDNPTDTQYF

abundance: NA
d_gene: TRBD2
v_gene: TRBV4-3
j_gene: TRBJ2-1
CDR3nt: TGCGCCAGCAGCCAGGTTCTAGCGGGAGGGGATGAGCAGTTCTTC
CDR3aa: CASSQVLAGGDEQFF

abundance: many
d_gene: NA
v_gene: TRBV30
j_gene: TRBJ2-7
CDR3nt: TGTGCCTGGAGTACCTACGAGCAGTACTTC
CDR3aa: CAWSTYEQYF

abundance: many
d_gene: NA
v_gene: TRBV28
j_gene: TRBJ2-1
CDR3nt: TGTGCCAGCAGTCCATACAATGAGCAGTTCTTC
CDR3aa: CASSPYNEQFF

abundance: NA
d_gene: NA
v_gene: TRBV6-2/TRBV6-3
j_gene: TRBJ2-7
CDR3nt: TGTGCCAGCAGTTACAGCGCTTCCTACGAGCAGTACTTC
CDR3aa: CASSYSASYEQYF

abundance: NA
d_gene: NA
v_gene: TRBV12-3/TRBV12-4
j_gene: TRBJ1-4
CDR3nt: TGTGCCAGCAGTTCTGGTTGGGGGGATGAAAAACTGTTTTTT
CDR3aa: CASSSGWGDEKLFF

abundance: NA
d_gene: NA
v_gene: TRBV7-2
j_gene: TRBJ2-7
CDR3nt: TGTGCCAGCAGCGAAGGCGGGGCAAACGAGTACGAGCAGTACTTC
CDR3aa: CASSEGGANEYEQYF

abundance: few
d_gene: NA
v_gene: TRBV10-3
j_gene: TRBJ1-5
CDR3nt: TGTGCCATCAGTGTGGAGGGCGGACAGCCCCAGCATTTT
CDR3aa: CAISVEGGQPQHF

abundance: NA
d_gene: NA
v_gene: TRBV27
j_gene: TRBJ2-6
CDR3nt: TGTGCCAGCAGTGCCCCTATGGCTGGGGCCAACGTCCTGACTTTC
CDR3aa: CASSAPMAGANVLTF

abundance: NA
d_gene: NA
v_gene: TRBV6-2/TRBV6-3
j_gene: TRBJ2-3
CDR3nt: TGTGCCAGCAGTCCGGGACACGGCGGAGGCACGCAGTATTTT
CDR3aa: CASSPGHGGGTQYF

abundance: many
d_gene: NA
v_gene: TRBV28
j_gene: TRBJ2-7
CDR3nt: TGTGCCAGCAGTTTGGACACACCATCCTACGAGCAGTACTTC
CDR3aa: CASSLDTPSYEQYF

abundance: many
d_gene: TRBD1
v_gene: TRBV7-6
j_gene: TRBJ2-7
CDR3nt: TGTGCCAGCAGCTTAACAACGGACAGGGGGCTTAACGAGCAGTACTTC
CDR3aa: CASSLTTDRGLNEQYF

abundance: few
d_gene: NA
v_gene: TRBV20-1
j_gene: TRBJ1-1
CDR3nt: TGCAGTGCTTACGCGGGGGCGTACGCTGAAGCTTTCTTT
CDR3aa: CSAYAGAYAEAFF

abundance: few
d_gene: NA
v_gene: TRBV27
j_gene: TRBJ2-7
CDR3nt: TGTGCCAGCAGGGTTTTGGATTCCTACGAGCAGTACTTC
CDR3aa: CASRVLDSYEQYF